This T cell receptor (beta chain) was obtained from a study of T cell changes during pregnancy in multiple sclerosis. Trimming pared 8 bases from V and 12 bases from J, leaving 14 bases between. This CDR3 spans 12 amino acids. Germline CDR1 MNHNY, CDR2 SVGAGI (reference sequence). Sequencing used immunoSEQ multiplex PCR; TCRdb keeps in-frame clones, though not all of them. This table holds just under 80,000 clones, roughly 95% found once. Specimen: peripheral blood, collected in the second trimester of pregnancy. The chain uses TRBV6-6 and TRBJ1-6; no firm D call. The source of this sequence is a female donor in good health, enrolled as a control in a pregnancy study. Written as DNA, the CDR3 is TGTGCCAGCTCCCTCCTGGGCGTACCCCTCCACTTT. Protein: CASSLLGVPLHF.